The rows below give T cell receptor beta chains drawn from one sample of a study of T-cell memory formation after mild COVID-19. From the 5' RACE reads, TCRdb called clonotypes with MiXCR, one entry per CDR3 protein. Here the sample spans 300,000 to 400,000 distinct CDR3 sequences, approximately 15% being singletons. The specimen sequenced was PBMCs or a T cell subset sorted from them (not recorded which). The receptors derive from a man younger than 30 who had mild COVID-19 (a few samples of this study predate the infection). Cell type and time point are not known. CDR3s include the opening cysteine and the closing phenylalanine or tryptophan. The D gene is left open where the match is weak. A row's size may be missing; if present it is once, few, many or a size class.

D gene: .
J gene: TRBJ2-6
V gene: TRBV23-1
clone size: .
CDR3 DNA: TGCGCCAGCAGTACCAGGGCGCCAGGTTGCTCTGGGGCCAACGTCCTGACTTTC
CDR3 protein: CASSTRAPGCSGANVLTF

D gene: .
J gene: TRBJ1-5
V gene: TRBV6-5
clone size: many
CDR3 DNA: TGTGCCAGCAGTGGCTCGGGAGGGAGCAATCAGCCCCAGCATTTT
CDR3 protein: CASSGSGGSNQPQHF

D gene: TRBD2
J gene: TRBJ2-2
V gene: TRBV4-2
clone size: few
CDR3 DNA: TGTGCCAGCAGCCTCCCAGCGGGGGCTCCCGGGGAGCTGTTTTTT
CDR3 protein: CASSLPAGAPGELFF

D gene: .
J gene: TRBJ2-3
V gene: TRBV28
clone size: .
CDR3 DNA: TGTGCCAGCAGTCGGCGACTTGGAGATACGCAGTATTTT
CDR3 protein: CASSRRLGDTQYF

D gene: TRBD2
J gene: TRBJ2-7
V gene: TRBV11-2
clone size: few
CDR3 DNA: TGTGCCAGCAGCTTACTAGCGGGGGGCCTGGTTACCTACGAGCAGTACTTC
CDR3 protein: CASSLLAGGLVTYEQYF

D gene: .
J gene: TRBJ1-5
V gene: TRBV7-2
clone size: many
CDR3 DNA: TGTGCCAGCAGCTTAGCCAACCAGCCCCAGCATTTT
CDR3 protein: CASSLANQPQHF

D gene: TRBD2
J gene: TRBJ2-3
V gene: TRBV10-3
clone size: few
CDR3 DNA: TGTGCCACTAAAACGGGGGGGAGCACAGATACGCAGTATTTT
CDR3 protein: CATKTGGSTDTQYF

D gene: .
J gene: TRBJ1-4
V gene: TRBV5-1
clone size: .
CDR3 DNA: TGCGCCAGCAGCCTGGGCCCAGATAATGAAAAACTGTTTTTT
CDR3 protein: CASSLGPDNEKLFF

D gene: TRBD1
J gene: TRBJ1-1
V gene: TRBV16
clone size: few
CDR3 DNA: TGTGCCAGCAGCCAATCGGCCAGGGGGCTCGGTATCGCTGAAGCTTTCTTT
CDR3 protein: CASSQSARGLGIAEAFF

D gene: .
J gene: TRBJ2-7
V gene: TRBV7-9
clone size: few
CDR3 DNA: TGTGCCAGCAGCTTTCCTTTGGAGCAGTACTTC
CDR3 protein: CASSFPLEQYF

D gene: TRBD1
J gene: TRBJ1-5
V gene: TRBV7-2
clone size: .
CDR3 DNA: TGTGCCAGCAGCTTCCTTGGACAGGGTATCAATCAGCCCCAGCATTTT
CDR3 protein: CASSFLGQGINQPQHF

D gene: TRBD1
J gene: TRBJ2-2
V gene: TRBV7-2
clone size: .
CDR3 DNA: TGTGCCAGCAGCTTCTCGGGACAGGGCTTCTCCGGGGAGCTGTTTTTT
CDR3 protein: CASSFSGQGFSGELFF

D gene: .
J gene: TRBJ1-6
V gene: TRBV14
clone size: few
CDR3 DNA: TGTGCCAGCAGTAATGGGTGGGATTCACCCCTCCACTTT
CDR3 protein: CASSNGWDSPLHF

D gene: .
J gene: TRBJ2-3
V gene: TRBV24-1
clone size: many
CDR3 DNA: TGTGCCACCGGGTTGGCTAGCACAGATACGCAGTATTTT
CDR3 protein: CATGLASTDTQYF

D gene: TRBD1
J gene: TRBJ2-7
V gene: TRBV7-6
clone size: many
CDR3 DNA: TGTGCCAGCAGCGCCTTCGTGGACAGGGGTGAGAACGAGCAGTACTTC
CDR3 protein: CASSAFVDRGENEQYF

D gene: .
J gene: TRBJ1-6
V gene: TRBV4-1
clone size: .
CDR3 DNA: TGCGCCAGCAGCCAAGTTGGGGGTAATTCACCCCTCCACTTT
CDR3 protein: CASSQVGGNSPLHF

D gene: .
J gene: TRBJ1-5
V gene: TRBV4-2
clone size: .
CDR3 DNA: TGTGCCAGCAGCCAAGATCTAGGCAGGGAAAATCAGCCCCAGCATTTT
CDR3 protein: CASSQDLGRENQPQHF

D gene: .
J gene: TRBJ1-1
V gene: TRBV7-9
clone size: many
CDR3 DNA: TGTGCCAGCAGCTTAGTGCGGTCGAACACTGAAGCTTTCTTT
CDR3 protein: CASSLVRSNTEAFF

D gene: TRBD1
J gene: TRBJ1-2
V gene: TRBV27
clone size: .
CDR3 DNA: TGTGCCAGCAGTTTCAGGGACAGGGCCAGGGATGGCTACACCTTC
CDR3 protein: CASSFRDRARDGYTF

D gene: .
J gene: TRBJ1-1
V gene: TRBV29-1
clone size: .
CDR3 DNA: TGCAGCGTTTGGGAAGGGGTGAGCACTGAAGCTTTCTTT
CDR3 protein: CSVWEGVSTEAFF

D gene: .
J gene: TRBJ1-2
V gene: TRBV29-1
clone size: .
CDR3 DNA: TGCAGCGTTGACGGGGCCGCGGGCTATGGCTACACCTTC
CDR3 protein: CSVDGAAGYGYTF

D gene: TRBD1
J gene: TRBJ1-5
V gene: TRBV7-8
clone size: .
CDR3 DNA: TGTGCCAGCAGCTTAACGCTCGGGACAGGGTCAATCAATCAGCCCCAGCATTTT
CDR3 protein: CASSLTLGTGSINQPQHF

D gene: .
J gene: TRBJ2-2
V gene: TRBV5-5
clone size: many
CDR3 DNA: TGTGCCAGCAGCTTGGGGGCAAACACCGGGGAGCTGTTTTTT
CDR3 protein: CASSLGANTGELFF

D gene: TRBD1
J gene: TRBJ1-6
V gene: TRBV7-9
clone size: few
CDR3 DNA: TGTGCCAGCAGCGAACCGGGACAGGCTAATTCACCCCTCCACTTT
CDR3 protein: CASSEPGQANSPLHF

D gene: .
J gene: TRBJ2-5
V gene: TRBV7-9
clone size: few
CDR3 DNA: TGTGCCAGCAGCTTAGCTTGGGGGACCCAGTACTTC
CDR3 protein: CASSLAWGTQYF